This T cell receptor (beta chain) was observed in a study of technical replicates of blood from several donors. Clones were sequenced by immunoSEQ multiplex PCR, and TCRdb holds only the in-frame ones, with some missing. The sample holds under 85,000 clones; 85% to 95% are singletons and the top ten take 0.2% to 0.25%. The receptor's source is a human donor in good health. The sample was T cells isolated from PBMCs.

The CDR3 here is CASSPTSGQETQYF. The DNA of the CDR3 is TGTGCCAGCAGCCCCACTAGCGGCCAAGAGACCCAGTACTTC. This chain connects TRBV28 to TRBJ2-5, with 8 nucleotides matching TRBD2. The CDR3 length is 14 residues. Looked up from germline, CDR1 is MDHEN and CDR2 is SYDVKM. With V trimmed by 6 bases and J by 1 base, 4 bases remained unmatched. The full variable domain, in which reference TRBV28 and TRBJ2-5 provide the parts outside the CDR3, is DVKVTQSSRYLVKRTGEKVFLECVQDMDHENMFWYRQDPGLGLRLIYFSYDVKMKEKGDIPEGYSVSREKKERFSLILESASTNQTSMYLCASSPTSGQETQYFGPGTRLLVL.